Shown below are 3 T cell receptor beta chains from a single sample sequenced in a study of T cells in Graves' hyperthyroidism and ophthalmopathy. The investigators amplified TCR beta CDR3 regions from RNA transcripts. During a first-round RT-PCR of the TCR CDR3, the HTBI primer set was used. TCRdb recomputed calls from the multiplex PCR reads with MiXCR, one row per CDR3 protein. The sample contains around 350,000 distinct CDR3 sequences, under 20% of which appear only once. Material: blood. The receptor set was obtained from a woman between 18 and 29 years old with Graves' hyperthyroidism.

This clonotype appeared many times. The rearrangement links TRBV7-6 to TRBJ2-7; 12 bases align to TRBD2. The CDR3 contains 15 residues. Germline CDR1 reads SGHVS; CDR2 reads FNYEAQ. V shed 5 bases, J shed 4 bases, and the junction held 6 bases outside the gene matches. In nucleotides, the CDR3 is TGTGCCAGCAGCGCCCTAGCGGGGGGGCCTTACGAGCAGTACTTC. Amino acid sequence: CASSALAGGPYEQYF.

This clonotype has ten or more counts. The chain is built from TRBV12-3 or TRBV12-4 and TRBJ1-5; D unclear. The CDR3 spans 13 residues. V was trimmed by 7 bases and J by 4 bases, leaving 11 bases between them. CDR3 loop: CASTREQNQPQHF. CDR3 DNA sequence: TGTGCCAGCACAAGGGAACAGAATCAGCCCCAGCATTTT.

This clonotype was counted at least ten times. The chain joins TRBV6-5 to TRBJ2-7, with D unresolved. The V and J ends lost 2 bases and 4 bases respectively, with 18 bases between them. The CDR3 length is 16 residues. Germline V lookup: CDR1 MNHEY, CDR2 SVGAGI. The CDR3 coding sequence is TGTGCCAGCAGTTACCAAGGACCGGCTTCGGGTTACGAGCAGTACTTC. Translating gives CASSYQGPASGYEQYF.